This T cell receptor beta chain was sequenced during a study of T cell changes during pregnancy in multiple sclerosis. Profiled with immunoSEQ multiplex PCR; TCRdb holds only in-frame clones, not every one. The repertoire holds some 22,000 clones, around 90% seen once, with under 1.1% in the top ten. This CDR3 is built from 13 residues. J gave up 8 bases and V 4 bases, and 6 bases lay outside the gene matches. Germline V lookup: CDR1 LNHDA, CDR2 SQIVND (reference sequence). The chain couples TRBV19 to TRBJ1-1, with 8 nucleotides matching TRBD1. The clonotype comes from a female donor in good health, enrolled as a control in a pregnancy study. The sequences come from CD4+ T cells from peripheral blood mononuclear cells, collected in the second trimester of pregnancy. The CDR3 protein is CASSTQGASEAFF. Written as DNA, the CDR3 is TGTGCCAGTAGTACTCAGGGGGCGTCAGAAGCTTTCTTT.